The present entry profiles one T cell receptor beta chain with its context. Other DNA sequences in the sample encode the same CDR3. Measured with immunoSEQ multiplex PCR; TCRdb has only the in-frame clones, and not every one. The profile covers 32,000 or so clones, with 75% to 90% appearing a single time and about 13% taken by the ten largest. This sample stems from a study of regulatory and conventional T cells in RAG deficiency. The V end lost 4 bases, the J end lost 5 bases, and 14 bases lay between the germline ends. CDR3 length: 15 residues. Germline lookup yields CDR1 MNHEY and CDR2 SVGAGI. These records were also assigned to another study, of regulatory T cells. From that report: The PCR used 52 TRBV and 13 TRBJ primers.

This receptor was taken from a human donor in good health. The chain uses TRBV6-5 and TRBJ1-4; no firm D call. Sequenced: CD8+ T cells sorted from blood. In DNA, the CDR3 is TGTGCCAGCAGTTTACAACTCGGGGAAAATGAAAAACTGTTTTTT. This translates into CASSLQLGENEKLFF.